This TCR beta chain is drawn from a study of blood T cell repertoires in COVID-19. As for the study in general: Nucleic acid was either cDNA or gDNA, and it came from T cells, B-cell-depleted T cells, or PBMCs.

Original handling: Scientists estimated how many nucleated cells there were by amplifying reference gene primers. Libraries were prepared by immunoSEQ multiplex PCR; TCRdb keeps only in-frame clonotypes and omits some of them. The DNA gave D and trimming, while V, J and clone size come from that table. The sample shows about 45,000 clones, 80% to 90% of them seen only once. Germline CDR1 reads SQVTM; CDR2 reads ANQGSEA. The J segment lost 4 bases and the V segment lost 6 bases, leaving 6 bases of the junction unmatched. The CDR3 has 13 amino acids. The receptor was isolated from a human donor in a cohort sampled during active COVID-19. Sequencing was carried out using peripheral blood. The rearrangement uses TRBV29-1 and TRBJ1-1; 9 bases match TRBD1. This CDR3 is CSVSQGARTEAFF. The CDR3 nucleotides read TGCAGCGTGTCACAGGGGGCGCGCACTGAAGCTTTCTTT. Full variable domain (missing parts from reference TRBV29-1 and TRBJ1-1): SAVISQKPSRDICQRGTSLTIQCQVDSQVTMMFWYRQQPGQSLTLIATANQGSEATYESGFVIDKFPISRPNLTFSTLTVSNMSPEDSSIYLCSVSQGARTEAFFGQGTRLTVV.